The 18 T cell receptor beta chains below come from one sample, sequenced in a study of T cells in localized non-small cell lung cancer. Assay used: immunoSEQ multiplex PCR; TCRdb lists only in-frame clones, some missing. The data contain over 15,000 clones, about 90% of them singletons. The sequences come from peripheral blood, collected before any cancer treatment. All receptors come from a woman aged 35-70 years with stage I lung adenocarcinoma.

This chain joins TRBV19 and TRBJ2-7; TRBD2 matches at 8 bases. Germline V gene data show CDR1 as LNHDA and CDR2 as SQIVND (reference sequence). This CDR3 is built from 14 residues. Trimming at V came to 6 bases and at J to 1 base, leaving 5 bases not matched to a gene. CDR3 bases: TGTGCCAGTAGCACTAGCGGAAATTCCTACGAGCAGTACTTC. Protein: CASSTSGNSYEQYF.

The chain has TRBV7-2 and TRBJ2-2; D unresolved. CDR3 length: 15 amino acids. The germline gives CDR1 SGHTA, CDR2 FQGNSA. Trimming removed 1 base at V and 2 bases at J, with 8 bases between. The CDR3 DNA reads as TGTGCCAGCAGCTTAGGTGGCAGCAACACCGGGGAGCTGTTTTTT. Residues: CASSLGGSNTGELFF.

The rearrangement joins TRBV5-1 to TRBJ1-2, with unresolved D. Trimming removed 0 bases at V and 0 bases at J, with 12 bases between. This CDR3 has 16 residues. CDR1 is SGHRS and CDR2 is YFSETQ in the germline V gene. CDR3: CASSLAQDGTNYGYTF. The CDR3 DNA follows: TGCGCCAGCAGCTTGGCCCAGGACGGAACTAACTATGGCTACACCTTC.

V and J are TRBV7-9 and TRBJ2-7; no clear D gene. V lost 2 bases and J 6 bases, leaving 5 bases between the germline ends. The CDR3 has 11 amino acids. Germline V gives CDR1 SEHNR, CDR2 FQNEAQ (reference sequence). The CDR3 DNA reads as TGTGCCAGCAGCTTATCATCCGAGCAGTACTTC. This sequence encodes CASSLSSEQYF.

V and J are TRBV7-2 and TRBJ2-5; D not resolved. The CDR3 is 14 amino acids. CDR1 SGHTA and CDR2 FQGNSA come from the germline V gene. V was cut by 0 bases and J by 5 bases, with 10 bases left in between. The CDR3 protein is CASSLARRAETQYF. CDR3 coding DNA: TGTGCCAGCAGCTTAGCGAGGCGAGCGGAGACCCAGTACTTC.

The rearrangement uses TRBV11-3 and TRBJ2-2, with no clear D. Germline CDR1 is SGHNT and CDR2 is YENEEA. The CDR3 covers 13 residues. V lost 5 bases, J lost 3 bases, and 7 bases lay in between. DNA for the CDR3: TGTGCCAGCAGCGACGGAGACACCGGGGAGCTGTTTTTT. Its translation: CASSDGDTGELFF.

The J gene is TRBJ1-2, the V gene TRBV30; D not certain. CDR3 size: 15 residues. Germline CDR1 is GTSNPN and CDR2 is SVGIG (reference sequence). The V end was cut by 7 bases, the J end by 4 bases, with 22 bases between. CDR3 coding DNA: TGTGCCTCCTACCCCGGAGCCTACTTGCTCTATGGCTACACCTTC. Amino acid sequence: CASYPGAYLLYGYTF.

The rearrangement uses TRBV6-6 and TRBJ2-3; TRBD2 matches 7 bases. V trimming: 6 bases; J trimming: 2 bases; junction bases outside the gene matches: 8. Germline V lookup: CDR1 MNHNY, CDR2 SVGAGI (reference sequence). The CDR3 totals 15 residues. CDR3 sequence: CASSHRDYSTDTQYF. The CDR3 nucleotides are TGTGCCAGCAGCCACCGGGACTATTCCACAGATACGCAGTATTTT.

The CDR3 bases are TGTGCCAGCAGTGAATATGAAAAACTGTTTTTT. This translates into CASSEYEKLFF. The chain joins TRBV25-1 to TRBJ1-4; D unresolved. The V end lost 0 bases, the J end lost 7 bases, and 0 bases lay between the germline ends. The germline V gene encodes CDR1 MGHDK and CDR2 SYGVNS. The CDR3 covers 11 residues.

The rearrangement uses TRBV6-5 and TRBJ2-7; weak D call: TRBD2 (6 bases). Germline V CDR1 and CDR2: MNHEY, SVGAGI. The V end was cut by 7 bases, the J end by 1 base, with 14 bases between. This CDR3 has 14 amino acids. CDR3 in amino acids: CASNPGLPSYEQYF. CDR3 in DNA: TGTGCCAGCAACCCGGGACTTCCATCCTACGAGCAGTACTTC.

This clone occurred a few times. This rearrangement joins TRBV7-2 to TRBJ1-3; 9 bases are a match to TRBD1. The trim removed 6 bases at V and 2 bases at J, leaving 5 bases unmatched. This CDR3 is built from 15 residues. CDR1 and CDR2 (germline): SGHTA, FQGNSA. The CDR3 DNA follows: TGTGCCAGCAGGGAAAGGACAGGGGCTGGAAACACCATATATTTT. It translates to CASRERTGAGNTIYF.

This sequence joins TRBV19 and TRBJ2-1; 15 nucleotides align to TRBD2. Per the germline V gene, CDR1 is LNHDA and CDR2 is SQIVND (reference sequence). The CDR3 loop spans 16 amino acids. After removal of 2 bases from V and 7 bases from J, the junction contained 3 bases not matched to a gene. The DNA for the CDR3 is TGTGCCAGTAGTATATCTGGACTAGCGGGGGGGAATGAGCAGTTCTTC. This codes for CASSISGLAGGNEQFF.

By share, this clone counts as large. Other nucleotide sequences from this sample produce the same CDR3. V is TRBV9 and J is TRBJ1-5; D not resolved. Trimming cost V 0 bases and J 4 bases, with 5 bases left between them. This CDR3 contains 13 residues. The germline CDR1 and CDR2 sequences are SGDLS and YYNGEE. For the CDR3, the DNA is TGTGCCAGCAGCGTAGCCGAAAATCAGCCCCAGCATTTT. Translating gives CASSVAENQPQHF. The entire variable domain, with the rest obtained from reference TRBV9 and TRBJ1-5, is as follows: DSGVTQTPKHLITATGQRVTLRCSPRSGDLSVYWYQQSLDQGLQFLIQYYNGEERAKGNILERFSAQQFPDLHSELNLSSLELGDSALYFCASSVAENQPQHFGDGTRLSIL.

The genes are TRBV27 and TRBJ2-6, with TRBD1 as a possible D gene (6 bases). Germline CDR1 and CDR2: MNHEY and SMNVEV (reference sequence). The CDR3 spans 15 residues. Trimming removed 6 bases from V and 0 bases from J, with 9 bases in between. This CDR3 reads CASRADSSGANVLTF. For the CDR3, the DNA is TGTGCCAGCAGGGCGGACAGCTCTGGGGCCAACGTCCTGACTTTC.

This sequence joins TRBV5-5 and TRBJ2-7; 14 nucleotides line up with TRBD2. CDR3 size: 16 residues. Germline V lookup: CDR1 SGHKS, CDR2 YYEKEE (reference sequence). Trimming removed 4 bases from V and 3 bases from J; junction bases left unmatched: 6. The CDR3 nucleotides are TGTGCCAGCAGCCAGGGACTAGCGGGAGACTACTACGAGCAGTACTTC. It is translated as CASSQGLAGDYYEQYF. Based on the CDR3 plus reference TRBV5-5 and TRBJ2-7, the full variable domain is DAGVTQSPTHLIKTRGQQVTLRCSPISGHKSVSWYQQVLGQGPQFIFQYYEKEERGRGNFPDRFSARQFPNYSSELNVNALLLGDSALYLCASSQGLAGDYYEQYFGPGTRLTVT.

The chain couples TRBV2 to TRBJ1-1, with D uncertain. Germline CDR1 is SNHLY and CDR2 is FYNNEI. The CDR3 is 15 amino acids. V was cut by 4 bases and J by 4 bases, with 16 bases left in between. The CDR3 sequence: CASSGVEGWSTEAFF. The CDR3 DNA sequence: TGTGCCAGCAGTGGGGTGGAGGGATGGAGCACTGAAGCTTTCTTT.

The genes are TRBV18 and TRBJ2-5; no definite D call. This CDR3 region has 16 residues. The germline V gene has CDR1 KGHSH and CDR2 LQKENI. The V end lost 3 bases, the J end lost 5 bases, and 19 bases lay between the germline ends. CDR3 loop: CASSPWPNTSGETQYF. Written as DNA, the CDR3 is TGTGCCAGCTCACCGTGGCCCAATACCTCTGGGGAGACCCAGTACTTC.

This chain connects TRBV9 to TRBJ2-7; D possibly matches TRBD1 or TRBD2 (6 bases each). Per germline, CDR1 SGDLS and CDR2 YYNGEE. The length of the CDR3 is 14 residues. V gave up 0 bases and J gave up 6 bases, with 13 bases separating them. The CDR3 here is CASSVALTGAEQYF. CDR3 DNA: TGTGCCAGCAGCGTAGCTCTAACGGGGGCCGAGCAGTACTTC.